These 19 T cell receptor beta chains share one sample of origin, sequenced in a study of CXCR3-negative and CXCR3-positive naive CD8 T cells. The TRB cDNA libraries were prepared by 5' RACE with UMI labels. TCRdb derives one entry per CDR3 protein from the 5' RACE reads, leaving out DNA. This sample contains fewer than 80,000 distinct CDR3 sequences. Sample: naive CXCR3- CD8+ T cells from blood. Described subset: CD45RO-CCR7+CD27+CD95- naive CD8+ T cells lacking CXCR3 (TNR3-). The receptor set was obtained from a human donor in good health. Some clones in this sample may be carry-over from other donors' samples.

The chain couples TRBV7-6 to TRBJ1-2; TCRdb returns TRBD1, unconfirmable since there is no DNA. Germline loops: CDR1 SGHVS, CDR2 FNYEAQ. The CDR3 covers 18 residues. CDR3 residues: CASSLGAEDRGRGHGYTF.

This CDR3 is CASSLGVASGNTIYF. The chain employs TRBV12-3 or TRBV12-4 and TRBJ1-3. The CDR3 length is 15 residues.

V gene TRBV29-1 combines with J gene TRBJ2-7; with no DNA, the TCRdb D assignment of TRBD1 cannot be verified. CDR1 is SQVTM and CDR2 is ANQGSEA in the germline V gene. The CDR3 is 12 residues long. CDR3 sequence reads: CISGTGAREQYF.

CDR3: CATTQWSNTGELFF. The chain is built from TRBV6-2 or TRBV6-3 and TRBJ2-2. The CDR3 has 14 amino acids. The germline V gene encodes CDR1 MNHEY and CDR2 SVGEGT.

The chain joins TRBV5-1 to TRBJ1-3. Germline V gene lookup returns CDR1 SGHRS and CDR2 YFSETQ. The CDR3 spans 14 residues. The CDR3 spells CASSAGSSGNTIYF.

The chain carries TRBV7-9 and TRBJ1-1. Germline CDR1 is SEHNR and CDR2 is FQNEAQ (reference sequence). CDR3 size: 13 residues. CDR3 region: CASSPHWGTEAFF.

V is TRBV28 and J is TRBJ2-7; checking the TCRdb D call of TRBD1 is not possible without DNA. The CDR3 consists of 13 residues. Germline V gene lookup returns CDR1 MDHEN and CDR2 SYDVKM. CDR3 amino acids: CASGQGKSYEQYF.

The rearrangement links TRBV4-3 to TRBJ2-7; no DNA is available, so the TRBD2 call from TCRdb remains unchecked. This CDR3 is 17 amino acids long. Germline V gene sequence: CDR1 LGHNA, CDR2 YSLEER. CDR3 loop: CASSQDLSDSYFYEQYF.

This chain links TRBV21-1 with TRBJ2-1; TCRdb lists TRBD1, though no DNA is available to test this call. TRBV21-1 is noted as a pseudogene. The CDR3 length is 15 residues. The CDR3 reads CASSKGTGEWNEQFF.

The chain carries TRBV20-1 and TRBJ2-7. This CDR3 region has 16 residues. In germline, CDR1 is DFQATT, CDR2 SNEGSKA (reference sequence). CDR3 in amino acids: CSARDRSGLGVVEQYF.

V is TRBV7-9 and J is TRBJ2-7; absent DNA, TCRdb's TRBD2 call cannot be checked. There are 16 residues in the CDR3. The germline V gene has CDR1 SEHNR and CDR2 FQNEAQ (reference sequence). The CDR3 spells CASAQPAGLNSYEQYF.

The genes are TRBV28 and TRBJ2-3; TCRdb's D gene call, TRBD1, goes unchecked for lack of DNA. The CDR3 totals 14 residues. CDR1 is MDHEN, CDR2 SYDVKM, per germline. The CDR3 is CASSLGGQGTPPYF.

The J gene is TRBJ1-1, the V gene TRBV29-1; TCRdb designates TRBD1, a call that cannot be tested without DNA. The CDR3 totals 14 residues. The germline V gene encodes CDR1 SQVTM and CDR2 ANQGSEA. The chain's CDR3 is CSAGGQTWNTEAFF. Variable domain in full (rest from reference TRBV29-1 and TRBJ1-1): SAVISQKPSRDICQRGTSLTIQCQVDSQVTMMFWYRQQPGQSLTLIATANQGSEATYESGFVIDKFPISRPNLTFSTLTVSNMSPEDSSIYLCSAGGQTWNTEAFFGQGTRLTVV.

The gene calls are TRBV5-1 and TRBJ2-1; TCRdb gives TRBD2 as the D gene, but with no DNA this cannot be confirmed. The length of the CDR3 is 19 residues. The germline V gene has CDR1 SGHRS and CDR2 YFSETQ. The CDR3 region is CASSLDGLAGGPGDKGQFF. The full variable domain, with the rest looked up from reference TRBV5-1 and TRBJ2-1, is KAGVTQTPRYLIKTRGQQVTLSCSPISGHRSVSWYQQTPGQGLQFLFEYFSETQRNKGNFPGRFSGRQFSNSRSEMNVSTLELGDSALYLCASSLDGLAGGPGDKGQFFGPGTRLTVL.

The V gene is TRBV29-1, the J gene TRBJ1-1. The germline gives CDR1 SQVTM, CDR2 ANQGSEA. The CDR3 is made up of 13 amino acids. CDR3 region: CSVVGLEGTEAFF.

The chain couples TRBV29-1 to TRBJ2-2; TCRdb gives TRBD2 as the D gene, but with no DNA this cannot be confirmed. The CDR3 spans 14 residues. In germline, CDR1 is SQVTM, CDR2 ANQGSEA. The CDR3 loop is CSVETSPNTGELFF.

This chain links TRBV12-3 or TRBV12-4 with TRBJ2-7; as DNA is missing, the TRBD1 call by TCRdb cannot be tested. The CDR3 runs 13 residues. The chain's CDR3 is CASRSGGGYEQYF.

This chain uses TRBV2 with TRBJ2-3; TCRdb reports TRBD1, a call that lacks DNA to check it against. The CDR3 contains 16 residues. Germline CDR1 and CDR2: SNHLY and FYNNEI. The CDR3 reads CASGSPGQGADDTQYF. The whole variable domain, remainder taken from reference TRBV2 and TRBJ2-3, is EPEVTQTPSHQVTQMGQEVILRCVPISNHLYFYWYRQILGQKVEFLVSFYNNEISEKSEIFDDQFSVERPDGSNFTLKIRSTKLEDSAMYFCASGSPGQGADDTQYFGPGTRLTVL.

The chain carries TRBV5-1 and TRBJ1-1. CDR1 SGHRS and CDR2 YFSETQ come from the germline V gene. The CDR3 contains 14 residues. CDR3 residues: CASSLGGTNTEAFF.